This T cell receptor beta chain comes out of a study of blood T cell repertoires in COVID-19. Study background: Acute and convalescent COVID-19 samples came from the United States, Italy and Spain. T cells, B-cell-depleted T cells, or PBMCs provided the cDNA or gDNA that served as material.

Germline CDR1 is SQVTM and CDR2 is ANQGSEA. J gave up 6 bases and V 2 bases, and 4 bases lay outside the gene matches. The CDR3 contains 13 residues. In the original processing: For nucleated cells, counts were estimated from reference gene primer amplification. Data came from immunoSEQ multiplex PCR; TCRdb stores just in-frame clones and leaves some out. V and J calls plus clone size are reproduced from that table; the DNA served to infer D and trimming. Here the sample spans 200,000 to 300,000 clones, around four fifths being singletons. Source material: peripheral blood. This clonotype originated in a woman aged 60 to 75 with active or convalescent COVID-19. The V and J genes are TRBV29-1 and TRBJ2-1; 7 positions agree with TRBD1. CDR3 sequence reads: CSVERTGSNEQFF. The CDR3 DNA follows: TGCAGCGTTGAACGGACAGGAAGCAATGAGCAGTTCTTC.